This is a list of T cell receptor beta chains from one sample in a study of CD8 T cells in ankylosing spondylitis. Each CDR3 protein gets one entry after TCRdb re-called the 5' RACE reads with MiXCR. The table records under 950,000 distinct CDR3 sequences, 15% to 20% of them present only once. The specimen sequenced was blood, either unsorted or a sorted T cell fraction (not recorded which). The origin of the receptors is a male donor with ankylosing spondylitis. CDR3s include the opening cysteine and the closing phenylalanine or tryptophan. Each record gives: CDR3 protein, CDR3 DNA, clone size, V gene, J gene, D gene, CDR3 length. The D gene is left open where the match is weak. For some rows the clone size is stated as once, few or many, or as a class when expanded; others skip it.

CASSFLAGGSDTQYF	TGTGCCAGCAGTTTTCTGGCGGGAGGGAGCGATACGCAGTATTTT	few	TRBV28	TRBJ2-3	TRBD2	15
CASSFGGKETQYF	TGTGCCAGCAGTTTTGGGGGTAAAGAGACCCAGTACTTC	few	TRBV12-3/TRBV12-4	TRBJ2-5	-	13
CASSFGGGLNYEQYF	TGTGCCAGCAGCTTTGGCGGGGGATTAAACTACGAGCAGTACTTC	few	TRBV7-9	TRBJ2-7	TRBD2	15
CATSRGPDPPLHF	TGTGCCACCAGCAGAGGTCCAGATCCACCCCTCCACTTT	-	TRBV15	TRBJ1-6	-	13
CASSLSTSLGSYNEQFF	TGTGCCAGCAGTTTATCGACTAGCCTTGGCTCCTACAATGAGCAGTTCTTC	once	TRBV28	TRBJ2-1	TRBD2	17
CASIRSALNTEAFF	TGTGCCAGCATCAGGTCAGCCCTAAACACTGAAGCTTTCTTT	few	TRBV28	TRBJ1-1	-	14
CASSQIPGAGYTF	TGTGCCAGCTCACAAATACCAGGGGCTGGCTACACCTTC	-	TRBV18	TRBJ1-2	-	13
CASSDPGGHEQYF	TGTGCCAGCAGTGACCCCGGGGGCCACGAGCAGTACTTC	-	TRBV25-1	TRBJ2-7	-	13
CASAGQINQPQHF	TGTGCCAGCGCGGGACAGATCAATCAGCCCCAGCATTTT	many	TRBV27	TRBJ1-5	TRBD1	13
CASSPGTATNYGYTF	TGCGCCAGCAGCCCAGGGACAGCAACTAACTATGGCTACACCTTC	few	TRBV5-1	TRBJ1-2	TRBD1	15
CSAREREKLFF	TGCAGTGCTAGGGAGAGGGAAAAACTGTTTTTT	few	TRBV20-1	TRBJ1-4	-	11
CASSVGGGGSSSTDTQYF	TGTGCCAGCAGCGTAGGTGGCGGGGGGTCATCTAGCACAGATACGCAGTATTTT	-	TRBV9	TRBJ2-3	TRBD2	18
CASRPTSDNTGELFF	TGTGCCAGCAGGCCTACTAGCGACAACACCGGGGAGCTGTTTTTT	-	TRBV27	TRBJ2-2	TRBD2	15
CSARDLGRAEQYF	TGCAGTGCTAGAGATCTGGGGAGGGCCGAGCAGTACTTC	once	TRBV20-1	TRBJ2-7	TRBD2	13
CSVRGTFYEQYF	TGCAGCGTCCGCGGGACTTTCTACGAGCAGTACTTC	few	TRBV29-1	TRBJ2-7	-	12
CASTLGGSSYEQYF	TGTGCCAGCACTTTAGGGGGAAGCTCCTACGAGCAGTACTTC	-	TRBV12-3/TRBV12-4	TRBJ2-7	-	14
CAIRERTKNTGELFF	TGTGCCATCAGGGAAAGGACAAAAAACACCGGGGAGCTGTTTTTT	-	TRBV10-3	TRBJ2-2	-	15
CASSLEAGAYEQYF	TGTGCCAGCAGCCTCGAGGCCGGAGCCTACGAGCAGTACTTC	-	TRBV3-1	TRBJ2-7	-	14